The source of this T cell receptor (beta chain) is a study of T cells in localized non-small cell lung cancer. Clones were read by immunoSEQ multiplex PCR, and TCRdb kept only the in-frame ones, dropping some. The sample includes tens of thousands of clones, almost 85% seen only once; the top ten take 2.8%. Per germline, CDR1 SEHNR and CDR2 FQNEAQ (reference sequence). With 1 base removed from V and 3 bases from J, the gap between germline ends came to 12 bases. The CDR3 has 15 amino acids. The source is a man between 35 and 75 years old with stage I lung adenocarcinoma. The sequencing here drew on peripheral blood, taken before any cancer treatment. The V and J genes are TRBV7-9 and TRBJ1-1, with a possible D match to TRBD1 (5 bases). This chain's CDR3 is CASSLGSTRDTEAFF. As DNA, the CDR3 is TGTGCCAGCAGCTTAGGGAGCACCAGGGACACTGAAGCTTTCTTT.